The following is a T cell receptor beta chain sequence with its context. Its antigen is currently unknown. The sample belongs to a study of cytomegalovirus exposure and HLA in healthy donors. The PCR had 60 Vbeta and 13 Jbeta primers. Per the original methods: Later work found 65 million to 85 million unique TCR beta chains, with roughly 11 million shared. Measured with immunoSEQ multiplex PCR; TCRdb has only the in-frame clones, and not every one. That table gives V, J and clone size, and the DNA gave D and trimming. The sample records about 220,000 clones, nearly 80% being singletons. Overall study findings and caveats: Earlier analysis looked at TCR beta V segments, and most were productive about 90% or about 30% of the time.

V was clipped by 3 bases and J by 8 bases; unmatched bases: 3. CDR1 is SGHVS, CDR2 FNYEAQ, per germline. The CDR3 runs to 14 residues. The material sequenced was PBMCs. This TCR was recovered from a male donor in good health and CMV-seronegative. The V gene is TRBV7-6, the J gene TRBJ2-4; the match to TRBD2 covers 11 bases. The CDR3 bases are TGTGCCAGCAGCTTTAGCGGGGGGGAGGACATTCAGTACTTC. Its protein product is CASSFSGGEDIQYF. Filled out from reference TRBV7-6 and TRBJ2-4, the complete variable domain reads GAGVSQSPRYKVTKRGQDVALRCDPISGHVSLYWYRQALGQGPEFLTYFNYEAQQDKSGLPNDRFSAERPEGSISTLTIQRTEQRDSAMYRCASSFSGGEDIQYFGAGTRLSVL.